One and the same sample provided the 32 T cell receptor beta chains below, sequenced in a study of identical twins. TCRdb re-called the 5' RACE reads through MiXCR, storing one row per CDR3 protein. The sample records 200,000 to 250,000 distinct CDR3 sequences, more than 13% being singletons. The sample taken for sequencing was memory (CD45RO+) T cells sorted from blood. These TCRs come from a woman younger than 30 in good health.

The chain links TRBV7-3 to TRBJ1-1, with D perhaps TRBD1 (5 bases). Per germline, CDR1 SGHTA and CDR2 FQGTGA. The CDR3 covers 15 residues. V gave up 5 bases and J gave up 3 bases, with 16 bases separating them. DNA of the CDR3: TGTGCCAGCAGCCTCTGGGGCGGGAGTGACACTGAAGCTTTCTTT. Its translation: CASSLWGGSDTEAFF.

This clonotype was seen only a few times. This chain connects TRBV20-1 to TRBJ1-4, with a tentative D call TRBD1 (6 bases). This CDR3 has 14 residues. Germline lookup yields CDR1 DFQATT and CDR2 SNEGSKA (reference sequence). With 3 bases removed from V and 8 bases from J, the gap between germline ends came to 16 bases. The CDR3 DNA reads TGCAGTGCTAGTCTCGCAGGGGTAGGCGAAAAACTGTTTTTT. Residues: CSASLAGVGEKLFF.

This clonotype was seen a few times. J is TRBJ1-5 and V is TRBV6-1, with D tentatively TRBD1 (5 bases). The CDR3 covers 16 residues. Trimming pared 6 bases from V and 0 bases from J, leaving 15 bases between. CDR1 and CDR2 from the germline V gene are MNHNS and SASEGT. The CDR3 bases are TGTGCCAGCAGAGACAGAAAAACAGATAGCAATCAGCCCCAGCATTTT. It codes for CASRDRKTDSNQPQHF.

The chain is built from TRBV24-1 and TRBJ1-5; a weak D match, TRBD1 (5 bases). The ends were cut back, 5 bases at V and 13 bases at J, with 14 bases in the middle. The germline V gene has CDR1 KGHDR and CDR2 SFDVKD. This CDR3 comprises 12 residues. The CDR3 is CATSAGGSLQHF. CDR3 coding DNA: TGTGCCACCAGTGCTGGGGGGAGTCTTCAGCATTTT.

The chain links TRBV20-1 to TRBJ2-7; 9 nucleotides agree with TRBD1. The ends lost 5 bases at V and 0 bases at J; junction bases unmatched: 5. This CDR3 has 14 residues. Per the germline V gene, CDR1 is DFQATT and CDR2 is SNEGSKA (reference sequence). The CDR3 loop is CSASNRGRSYEQYF. CDR3 in DNA: TGCAGTGCTTCCAACAGGGGGCGCTCCTACGAGCAGTACTTC.

This clonotype was seen ten or more times. The chain carries TRBV5-5 and TRBJ1-2; tentative D call: TRBD1 (5 bases). Trimming cost V 0 bases and J 3 bases, with 9 bases left between them. Germline V CDR1 and CDR2: SGHKS, YYEKEE (reference sequence). The CDR3 length is 14 residues. In nucleotides, the CDR3 is TGTGCCAGCAGCTTGGCAGGGACGGACTATGGCTACACCTTC. It translates to CASSLAGTDYGYTF.

This clonotype was counted ten times or more. V and J are TRBV20-1 and TRBJ2-3, with 9 nucleotides matching TRBD2. Germline assignment: CDR1 DFQATT and CDR2 SNEGSKA (reference sequence). With V trimmed by 5 bases and J by 6 bases, 6 bases remained unmatched. The CDR3 runs to 13 residues. The CDR3 region is CSAFLAGFDTQYF. CDR3 in DNA: TGCAGTGCTTTCCTAGCGGGGTTTGATACGCAGTATTTT.

This clonotype was detected only a few times. The chain carries TRBV5-1 and TRBJ2-7, with D maybe TRBD1 (5 bases). V lost 0 bases and J lost 1, with 11 bases in between. The CDR3 runs to 15 residues. Looked up from germline, CDR1 is SGHRS and CDR2 is YFSETQ. This CDR3 reads CASSLAPTESYEQYF. CDR3 DNA sequence: TGCGCCAGCAGCTTGGCCCCGACAGAATCCTACGAGCAGTACTTC. The entire variable domain, with the rest obtained from reference TRBV5-1 and TRBJ2-7, is as follows: KAGVTQTPRYLIKTRGQQVTLSCSPISGHRSVSWYQQTPGQGLQFLFEYFSETQRNKGNFPGRFSGRQFSNSRSEMNVSTLELGDSALYLCASSLAPTESYEQYFGPGTRLTVT.

This clonotype was counted between two and nine times. V usage is TRBV6-1 and J usage is TRBJ2-2; a weak D match, TRBD1 (5 bases). Trimming removed 8 bases at V and 3 bases at J, with 13 bases between. Germline V lookup: CDR1 MNHNS, CDR2 SASEGT. The CDR3 runs to 14 residues. DNA for the CDR3: TGTGCCAGCGGGTCATTGGGGCACACCGGGGAGCTGTTTTTT. It encodes CASGSLGHTGELFF.

The table lists this clonotype with many counts. The rearrangement links TRBV24-1 to TRBJ2-2, with a possible D match to TRBD1 (6 bases). This CDR3 has 12 residues. Germline V lookup: CDR1 KGHDR, CDR2 SFDVKD. Between the trimmed V and J ends, which lost 6 bases and 5 bases, there was a span of 6 bases. The CDR3 protein is CATSTGTGELFF. DNA for the CDR3: TGTGCCACCAGTACAGGGACCGGGGAGCTGTTTTTT.

The sample holds a few counts of this clonotype. This chain joins TRBV7-2 and TRBJ2-1; D is possibly TRBD1 or TRBD2 (5 bases each). From germline, CDR1 is SGHTA and CDR2 FQGNSA. V lost 4 bases and J lost 8, with 12 bases in between. CDR3 length equals 13 residues. The CDR3 loop is CASSSVGDYEQFF. The CDR3 DNA follows: TGTGCCAGCAGCTCCGTGGGGGATTATGAGCAGTTCTTC.

The sample holds a few counts of this clonotype. The rearrangement uses TRBV27 and TRBJ2-1, with TRBD2 identical over 12 bases. This CDR3 is built from 14 residues. Germline lookup yields CDR1 MNHEY and CDR2 SMNVEV (reference sequence). J lost 8 bases, V lost 6 bases, and 5 bases had no gene match. The CDR3 loop reads CASRSTSGSDEQFF. The CDR3, as DNA: TGTGCCAGCAGATCGACTAGCGGGAGCGATGAGCAGTTCTTC.

V is TRBV15 and J is TRBJ1-4; D might be TRBD1 (6 bases). The CDR3 runs 13 residues. V dropped 5 bases and J dropped 12 bases, with 16 bases sitting between them. Germline CDR1 is LNHNV and CDR2 is YYDKDF (reference sequence). In nucleotides, the CDR3 is TGTGCCACCAGCGGGATAAGGGGGACCCAACTGTTTTTT. Protein sequence: CATSGIRGTQLFF.

The CDR3 region has the DNA TGTGCCAGCAGTTACCTCGGTTGGGGGGGCCCCTACAATGAGCAGTTCTTC. Its translation: CASSYLGWGGPYNEQFF. The rearrangement joins TRBV6-2 or TRBV6-3 to TRBJ2-1; TRBD2 might be the D (7 bases). With 2 bases removed from V and 2 bases from J, the gap between germline ends came to 16 bases. The germline V gene encodes CDR1 MNHEY and CDR2 SVGEGT. The CDR3 is 17 amino acids.

The CDR3 here is CASSPSPSTNEKLFF. The CDR3 DNA reads TGTGCCAGCAGCCCGAGCCCTTCAACTAATGAAAAACTGTTTTTT. The V call is TRBV9, the J call TRBJ1-4; no reliable D call. The V gene lost 4 bases and the J gene lost 0 bases, with 10 bases spanning the gap. Germline CDR1 is SGDLS and CDR2 is YYNGEE. The CDR3 runs to 15 residues.

This clonotype was observed at least ten times. The chain is built from TRBV6-5 and TRBJ2-7; TRBD1 matches at 9 bases. V lost 2 bases to trimming and J lost 5 bases; unmatched junction nucleotides: 7. CDR1 is MNHEY and CDR2 is SVGAGI in the germline V gene. CDR3 size: 15 residues. Here the CDR3 DNA reads TGTGCCAGCAGTTACAGACCGGGACAGGGCGACGAGCAGTACTTC. This encodes CASSYRPGQGDEQYF.

This clonotype was found a few times. The chain joins TRBV3-1 to TRBJ2-7; the D gene is possibly TRBD2 (6 bases). Per germline, CDR1 LGHDT and CDR2 YNNKEL (reference sequence). This CDR3 has 15 residues. Trimming cost V 1 base and J 2 bases, with 12 bases left between them. The CDR3 DNA reads TGTGCCAGCAGCCAAGTCGCGGGGCTTACCTACGAGCAGTACTTC. Its translation is CASSQVAGLTYEQYF.

This clonotype came up a few times. The chain has TRBV12-3 or TRBV12-4 and TRBJ2-7; a weak D match, TRBD2 (5 bases). Trimming took off 4 bases at V and 1 base at J, with 8 bases between the two ends. The CDR3 spans 13 residues. CDR3 residues: CASSYGESYEQYF. The DNA of the CDR3 is TGTGCCAGCAGTTACGGGGAGTCCTACGAGCAGTACTTC.

This clonotype was counted only a few times. This chain connects TRBV29-1 to TRBJ2-1, with TRBD1 matching over 7 bases. This CDR3 region has 16 residues. The V and J ends lost 2 bases and 0 bases, in that order; junction bases with no gene match: 7. Per the germline V gene, CDR1 is SQVTM and CDR2 is ANQGSEA. The CDR3 nucleotides read TGCAGCGTTGAATCAGGGACAGCCAGCTCCTACAATGAGCAGTTCTTC. It translates to CSVESGTASSYNEQFF.

The V gene is TRBV19, the J gene TRBJ1-1; D is undetermined. Trimming pared 6 bases from V and 6 bases from J, leaving 8 bases between. The germline CDR1 and CDR2 sequences are LNHDA and SQIVND (reference sequence). The CDR3 covers 11 residues. CDR3 amino acids: CASRHDAEAFF. CDR3 bases: TGTGCCAGTAGACACGACGCTGAAGCTTTCTTT.

This clonotype was counted many times. This chain joins TRBV4-2 and TRBJ2-5; D is possibly TRBD2 (6 bases). CDR3 length: 16 amino acids. Germline assignment: CDR1 LGHNA and CDR2 YNFKEQ. V lost 3 bases and J 5 bases, leaving 19 bases between the germline ends. The CDR3 DNA reads TGTGCCAGCAGCCAGGAACTGACTAGGATGCAGGAGACCCAGTACTTC. It is translated as CASSQELTRMQETQYF.

This chain's CDR3 is CASSYGTGNIQYF. For the CDR3, the DNA is TGTGCCAGCAGTTACGGGACAGGGAACATTCAGTACTTC. The V and J genes are TRBV6-2 or TRBV6-3 and TRBJ2-4; 9 bases fit TRBD1. V shed 2 bases, J shed 7 bases, and the junction held 0 bases outside the gene matches. CDR3 size: 13 residues. Germline V CDR1 and CDR2: MNHEY, SVGEGT.

The rearrangement joins TRBV12-3 or TRBV12-4 to TRBJ2-7; TRBD2 matches at 8 bases. The ends lost 7 bases at V and 5 bases at J; junction bases unmatched: 10. The CDR3 consists of 14 residues. CDR3 residues: CASTERGIGHEQYF. The DNA of the CDR3 is TGTGCCAGCACCGAGCGGGGGATCGGCCACGAGCAGTACTTC.

This clonotype was counted a few times. The chain recombines TRBV7-3 with TRBJ2-1; no firm D call. Germline values: CDR1 SGHTA, CDR2 FQGTGA. The CDR3 is made up of 12 amino acids. Trimming pared 3 bases from V and 9 bases from J, leaving 9 bases between. In DNA, the CDR3 is TGTGCCAGCAGCTTCCTCGGCAGTGAGCAGTTCTTC. It specifies CASSFLGSEQFF.

The chain uses TRBV6-1 and TRBJ1-6; TRBD1 agrees at 10 bases. Trimming removed 7 bases from V and 7 bases from J; junction bases left unmatched: 7. The CDR3 contains 15 residues. CDR1 and CDR2 from the germline V gene are MNHNS and SASEGT. This CDR3 reads CASTRRGQGNSPLHF. The CDR3 DNA is TGTGCCAGCACCCGACGGGGACAGGGGAATTCACCCCTCCACTTT.

The gene calls are TRBV2 and TRBJ2-1; no clear D gene. This CDR3 is built from 11 residues. Trimming pared 5 bases from V and 5 bases from J, leaving 4 bases between. CDR1 and CDR2 from the germline V gene are SNHLY and FYNNEI. The CDR3 is CASSYDNEQFF. The CDR3 nucleotides read TGTGCCAGCAGTTATGACAATGAGCAGTTCTTC.

V and J are TRBV20-1 and TRBJ2-5; D remains ambiguous. Germline V gives CDR1 DFQATT, CDR2 SNEGSKA (reference sequence). The CDR3 contains 13 residues. V gave up 1 base and J gave up 5 bases, with 11 bases separating them. The CDR3 region has the DNA TGCAGTGCTAGAGGCCTAGATGGGGAGACCCAGTACTTC. Residues: CSARGLDGETQYF.

The sample holds many counts of this clonotype. The chain combines TRBV12-3 or TRBV12-4 with TRBJ1-1, with TRBD1 matching over 8 bases. The CDR3 spans 15 residues. V lost 6 bases, J lost 1 base, and 7 bases stayed unmatched. The CDR3 nucleotides read TGTGCCAGCAGACCGGACAGGGTGGGGAACACTGAAGCTTTCTTT. It translates to CASRPDRVGNTEAFF.

This clonotype showed up many times. The chain is built from TRBV7-2 and TRBJ2-5; D not certain. The CDR3 is 15 residues long. Trimming pared 4 bases from V and 4 bases from J, leaving 16 bases between. Germline CDR1 reads SGHTA; CDR2 reads FQGNSA. The CDR3 nucleotides are TGTGCCAGCAGCTCCTCCGTGGGTGGACGAGAGACCCAGTACTTC. Translated, it gives CASSSSVGGRETQYF.

The chain has TRBV19 and TRBJ1-5, with D possibly being TRBD1 (6 bases). Trimming stripped 8 bases from V and 2 bases from J, with 10 bases between. The CDR3 has 13 residues. Germline loops: CDR1 LNHDA, CDR2 SQIVND (reference sequence). CDR3 bases: TGTGCCAGTGCTAGGACAGGCAATCAGCCCCAGCATTTT. Translated, it gives CASARTGNQPQHF.

J is TRBJ2-4 and V is TRBV7-2, with a tentative D call TRBD2 (5 bases). From germline, CDR1 is SGHTA and CDR2 FQGNSA. Deletions cut 1 base from V and 6 bases from J, with 10 bases between. The CDR3 is 14 residues long. CDR3 loop: CASSLVEGGNIQYF. CDR3 DNA: TGTGCCAGCAGCTTAGTAGAGGGTGGAAACATTCAGTACTTC.

This chain connects TRBV4-3 to TRBJ2-1, with D possibly being TRBD2 (6 bases). The V gene's germline CDR1 is LGHNA and CDR2 YSLEER. This CDR3 has 15 amino acids. V lost 4 bases and J 5 bases, leaving 15 bases between the germline ends. The chain's CDR3 is CASSPRGGLNNEQFF. The CDR3 bases are TGCGCCAGCAGCCCACGAGGAGGGCTCAACAATGAGCAGTTCTTC.